Following are 7 T cell receptor beta chains from one sample sequenced in a study of T-cell memory formation after mild COVID-19. TCRdb re-derived calls from the 5' RACE reads in MiXCR, one entry per CDR3 protein. The data show roughly 100,000 distinct CDR3 sequences, with over 15% seen just once and more than 25% held by the top ten. Source material: PBMCs or a T cell subset sorted from them (not recorded which). These receptors were obtained from an adult woman who had mild COVID-19 (a few samples of this study predate the infection). Cell type and time point are not known.

This sequence joins TRBV27 and TRBJ1-6; D ambiguous. The CDR3 totals 15 residues. Germline V gives CDR1 MNHEY, CDR2 SMNVEV (reference sequence). Trimming removed 0 bases at V and 13 bases at J, with 16 bases between. The CDR3 region is CASSLSREGGSPLHF. The CDR3 DNA is TGTGCCAGCAGTTTATCGAGGGAGGGAGGCTCGCCCCTCCACTTT.

The chain has TRBV12-3 or TRBV12-4 and TRBJ2-1; D is undetermined. CDR3 length: 14 amino acids. The germline V and J ends were trimmed by 0 bases and 6 bases, with 9 bases remaining between them. The CDR3 region is CASSLALLINEQFF. CDR3 nucleotide sequence: TGTGCCAGCAGTTTAGCGCTATTAATCAATGAGCAGTTCTTC.

This chain uses TRBV20-1 with TRBJ2-7, with 7 bases lining up with TRBD2. V trimming: 6 bases; J trimming: 2 bases; junction bases outside the gene matches: 7. The CDR3 is 13 amino acids. Germline assignment: CDR1 DFQATT and CDR2 SNEGSKA (reference sequence). The DNA for the CDR3 is TGCAGTGCCAGGGAGGGCCCGACCTACGAGCAGTACGTC. Protein product: CSAREGPTYEQYV.

This clonotype has more than one count but fewer than ten. The rearrangement uses TRBV3-1 and TRBJ2-3; tentatively, D is TRBD2 (5 bases). The V gene's germline CDR1 is LGHDT and CDR2 YNNKEL (reference sequence). This CDR3 has 16 residues. Trimming left V 0 bases short and J 1 base short, with 11 bases between. This CDR3 reads CASSQEASYRTDTQYF. The CDR3 bases are TGTGCCAGCAGCCAAGAGGCTAGCTATCGCACAGATACGCAGTATTTT.

The gene calls are TRBV4-2 and TRBJ2-7, with TRBD2 matching 7 bases. V trimming: 5 bases; J trimming: 3 bases; junction bases outside the gene matches: 10. The CDR3 is 15 amino acids. Germline CDR1 reads LGHNA; CDR2 reads YNFKEQ. CDR3 nucleotides: TGTGCCAGCAGCTATACTAGCGAGATCATCTACGAGCAGTACTTC. It translates to CASSYTSEIIYEQYF.

This clonotype has only a few counts. The chain recombines TRBV24-1 with TRBJ1-1; unclear D gene. The CDR3 runs to 12 residues. The V end lost 6 bases, the J end lost 0 bases, and 4 bases lay between the germline ends. The V gene's germline CDR1 is KGHDR and CDR2 SFDVKD. For the CDR3, the DNA is TGTGCCACCAGTAACGTGAACACTGAAGCTTTCTTT. Encoded protein: CATSNVNTEAFF.

This clonotype was counted a few times. This sequence joins TRBV10-3 and TRBJ1-5, with 9 bases matching TRBD1. V shed 4 bases and J 3 bases; nucleotides not matched to a gene: 7. This CDR3 has 16 amino acids. Germline CDR1 ENHRY, CDR2 SYGVKD. The CDR3 loop reads CAISASGTGHNQPQHF. In DNA, the CDR3 is TGTGCCATCAGTGCCTCCGGGACAGGGCACAATCAGCCCCAGCATTTT.